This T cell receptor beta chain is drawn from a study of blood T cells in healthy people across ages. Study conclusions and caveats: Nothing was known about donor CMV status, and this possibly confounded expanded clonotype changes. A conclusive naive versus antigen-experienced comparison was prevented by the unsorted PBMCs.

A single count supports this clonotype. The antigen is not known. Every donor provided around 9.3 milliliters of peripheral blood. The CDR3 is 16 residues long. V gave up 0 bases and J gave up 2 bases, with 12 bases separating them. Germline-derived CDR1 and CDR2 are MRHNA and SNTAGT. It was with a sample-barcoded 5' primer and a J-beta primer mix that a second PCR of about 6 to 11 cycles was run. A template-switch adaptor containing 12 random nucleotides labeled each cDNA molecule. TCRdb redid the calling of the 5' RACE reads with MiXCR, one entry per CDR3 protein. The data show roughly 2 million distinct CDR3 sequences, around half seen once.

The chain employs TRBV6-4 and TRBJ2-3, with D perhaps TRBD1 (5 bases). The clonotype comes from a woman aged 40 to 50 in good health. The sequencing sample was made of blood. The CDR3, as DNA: TGTGCCAGCAGTGACTCGATGGAAGGGGCCACAGATACGCAGTATTTT. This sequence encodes CASSDSMEGATDTQYF.